The entry that follows covers one T cell receptor (beta chain) sequence. The antigen is not known. The data are from a study of T cell responses to AZD1222 COVID-19 vaccine. Broader study findings: Spike was spanned by vaccine-associated CD4 TCRs, with dominance at 160-218 and 743-854. Unmutated variant regions reportedly attract nearly half of all spike-specific TCRs.

TCRdb keeps only in-frame clones here, not all; method: immunoSEQ multiplex PCR. The sample records about 160,000 clones, about 89% being singletons. Germline V lookup: CDR1 SGHTA, CDR2 FQGNSA. The CDR3 is 14 amino acids. Trimming removed 1 base from V and 4 bases from J, with 11 bases in between. The chain has TRBV7-2 and TRBJ2-7; possible D gene TRBD1, 8 bases. The input for sequencing was peripheral blood, taken on day 0 of AZD1222 vaccination. The source of this sequence is an adult in good health. The CDR3 bases are TGTGCCAGCAGCTTAGACAGGGGGGGGTACGAGCAGTACTTC. Translated: CASSLDRGGYEQYF. Drawing the rest from reference TRBV7-2 and TRBJ2-7, the complete variable domain is GAGVSQSPSNKVTEKGKDVELRCDPISGHTALYWYRQSLGQGLEFLIYFQGNSAPDKSGLPSDRFSAERTGGSVSTLTIQRTQQEDSAVYLCASSLDRGGYEQYFGPGTRLTVT.